The 11 T cell receptor beta chains given below trace back to one sample, sequenced in a study of cytomegalovirus exposure and HLA in healthy donors. The PCR had 60 Vbeta and 13 Jbeta primers. Profiled with immunoSEQ multiplex PCR; TCRdb holds only in-frame clones, not every one. The table has about 210,000 clones, about 79% seen once. Sequencing input: PBMCs. The receptors originated from a male donor in good health and CMV-seronegative.

This rearrangement joins TRBV15 to TRBJ1-2; 10 bases match TRBD1. The CDR3 contains 15 residues. From germline, CDR1 is LNHNV and CDR2 YYDKDF (reference sequence). V gave up 5 bases and J gave up 5 bases; unmatched junction bases: 8. CDR3 residues: CATSRGTGESYGYTF. CDR3 coding DNA: TGTGCCACCAGCCGAGGGACAGGGGAAAGTTATGGCTACACCTTC.

The V and J genes are TRBV10-3 and TRBJ1-3; 9 nucleotides match TRBD1. Germline V gene data show CDR1 as ENHRY and CDR2 as SYGVKD. The CDR3 covers 13 residues. V lost 8 bases and J lost 4; bases outside the gene matches: 3. For the CDR3, the DNA is TGTGCCATCCGGGACAGGGCGGGAAACACCATATATTTT. Translation gives CAIRDRAGNTIYF.

This clone has just a few counts. V is TRBV9 and J is TRBJ2-3, with 7 nucleotides matching TRBD2. This CDR3 region has 19 residues. V shed 0 bases, J shed 1 base, and the junction held 14 bases outside the gene matches. Germline CDR1 is SGDLS and CDR2 is YYNGEE. The CDR3 sequence is CASSVVPTIREVGTDTQYF. The DNA of the CDR3 is TGTGCCAGCAGCGTAGTCCCAACCATCCGGGAGGTGGGCACAGATACGCAGTATTTT.

The chain uses TRBV27 and TRBJ1-1, with 7 bases matching TRBD1. J lost 0 bases, V lost 5 bases, and 6 bases had no gene match. Germline assignment: CDR1 MNHEY and CDR2 SMNVEV (reference sequence). The CDR3 has 15 residues. The CDR3 is CASSPGDSMNTEAFF. CDR3 nucleotides: TGTGCCAGCAGTCCGGGGGACAGCATGAACACTGAAGCTTTCTTT.

The chain recombines TRBV2 with TRBJ2-7; D is perhaps TRBD2 (6 bases). From germline, CDR1 is SNHLY and CDR2 FYNNEI. V was shortened by 1 base and J by 2 bases, with 12 bases between the two germline ends. This CDR3 is 15 amino acids long. The CDR3 here is CASSEVEGLTYEQYF. CDR3 bases: TGTGCCAGCAGTGAAGTAGAGGGACTTACCTACGAGCAGTACTTC.

The chain uses TRBV28 and TRBJ1-3, with a possible D match to TRBD1 (5 bases). The CDR3 is 17 residues long. CDR1 MDHEN and CDR2 SYDVKM come from the germline V gene. Trimming pared 2 bases from V and 2 bases from J, leaving 16 bases between. CDR3 region: CASSLGAQGIAGNTIYF. The CDR3 region has the DNA TGTGCCAGCAGTTTAGGGGCCCAGGGTATAGCTGGAAACACCATATATTTT.

The chain joins TRBV5-1 to TRBJ2-5, with 10 bases matching TRBD2. Germline V CDR1 and CDR2: SGHRS, YFSETQ. The CDR3 runs 19 residues. Unmatched junction bases numbered 15, after V lost 0 bases and J lost 4 bases. For the CDR3, the DNA is TGCGCCAGCAGCTTGGCCCTGGGGGGGCTAGCGGGGGCACGAGAGACCCAGTACTTC. Its protein is CASSLALGGLAGARETQYF.

The rearrangement joins TRBV29-1 to TRBJ2-1; TRBD1 agrees at 8 bases. Trimming at V came to 6 bases and at J to 3 bases, leaving 4 bases not matched to a gene. The CDR3 is 13 residues long. The V gene's germline CDR1 is SQVTM and CDR2 ANQGSEA. The CDR3 spells CSVAGGNYNEQFF. The CDR3 DNA reads as TGCAGCGTGGCAGGGGGCAACTACAATGAGCAGTTCTTC.

CDR3 in amino acids: CASSRGGALNSPLHF. The DNA for the CDR3 is TGTGCCAGCAGCCGCGGGGGGGCCCTAAATTCACCCCTCCACTTT. The genes are TRBV7-3 and TRBJ1-6; perhaps TRBD1 as D (6 bases). The CDR3 is 15 amino acids. Germline CDR1 SGHTA, CDR2 FQGTGA. V was cut by 5 bases and J by 7 bases, with 15 bases left in between.

The chain has TRBV18 and TRBJ1-2, with 7 bases matching TRBD1. CDR3 length: 13 amino acids. CDR1 is KGHSH, CDR2 LQKENI, per germline. The V segment lost 4 bases and the J segment 6 bases; nucleotides outside the gene matches: 5. The CDR3 spells CASSQGQADGYTF. Here the CDR3 DNA reads TGTGCCAGCTCACAAGGACAGGCGGATGGCTACACCTTC.

This clone was counted once. J is TRBJ2-7 and V is TRBV28; no definite D call. The CDR3 is 12 amino acids. CDR1 and CDR2 (germline): MDHEN, SYDVKM. The V and J ends lost 1 base and 3 bases respectively, with 4 bases between them. CDR3 amino acids: CASSLSLYEQYF. The CDR3 DNA sequence: TGTGCCAGCAGTTTATCACTCTACGAGCAGTACTTC.